The sample holds many counts of the clone carrying this T cell receptor beta chain. No antigen is known for it. Active moderate-to-severe ophthalmopathy, Clinical Activity Score at least 3, NOSPECS at least 4, under 3 months' duration. The CDR3 consists of 14 residues. Germline loops: CDR1 MNHNS, CDR2 SASEGT. V was clipped by 5 bases and J by 6 bases; unmatched bases: 8. The data originate from a study of T cells in Graves' hyperthyroidism and ophthalmopathy. The study's findings and limits: A model of 13 V-J pairs discriminated ophthalmopathy from stable hyperthyroidism.

From RNA transcripts, TCR beta CDR3 regions were amplified. The TCR CDR3 first-round RT-PCR relied on the HTBI primer set. TCRdb passed the multiplex PCR reads through MiXCR, listing each CDR3 protein once. The table shows approximately 600,000 distinct CDR3 sequences, with less than 25% occurring only once. The sequence was collected from a man aged 25-40 years with Graves' ophthalmopathy. The chain joins TRBV6-1 to TRBJ2-7; the match to TRBD2 covers 9 bases. Material: blood. The DNA of the CDR3 is TGTGCCAGCAGTTCTAGCGGGGCCCGGTCCGAGCAGTACTTC. Protein sequence: CASSSSGARSEQYF.